This TCR beta chain is drawn from a study of hypomethylating agent response in myelodysplastic syndrome. Study-wide results and caveats: Only roughly eleven patients were analyzed in this small cohort.

For this clone: The antigen is unknown.

T-cell subsets were not sorted; bulk bone marrow was analyzed. Some clones are missing from TCRdb's copy, which holds only in-frame ones; the method was immunoSEQ multiplex PCR. The sample holds 2,500 to 3,000 clones, approximately 82% seen once. The material sequenced was bone marrow, taken before or after starting hypomethylating agent treatment for myelodysplastic syndrome (not recorded which). The TCR comes from a human donor with myelodysplastic syndrome.

The CDR3 nucleotides read TGTGCCAGCAGCTTAGGTCTGGATTATGGCTACACCTTC. This codes for CASSLGLDYGYTF. The genes are TRBV7-2 and TRBJ1-2; D is unresolved. Germline V CDR1 and CDR2: SGHTA, FQGNSA. Trimming removed 1 base at V and 5 bases at J, with 8 bases between. The length of the CDR3 is 13 residues.